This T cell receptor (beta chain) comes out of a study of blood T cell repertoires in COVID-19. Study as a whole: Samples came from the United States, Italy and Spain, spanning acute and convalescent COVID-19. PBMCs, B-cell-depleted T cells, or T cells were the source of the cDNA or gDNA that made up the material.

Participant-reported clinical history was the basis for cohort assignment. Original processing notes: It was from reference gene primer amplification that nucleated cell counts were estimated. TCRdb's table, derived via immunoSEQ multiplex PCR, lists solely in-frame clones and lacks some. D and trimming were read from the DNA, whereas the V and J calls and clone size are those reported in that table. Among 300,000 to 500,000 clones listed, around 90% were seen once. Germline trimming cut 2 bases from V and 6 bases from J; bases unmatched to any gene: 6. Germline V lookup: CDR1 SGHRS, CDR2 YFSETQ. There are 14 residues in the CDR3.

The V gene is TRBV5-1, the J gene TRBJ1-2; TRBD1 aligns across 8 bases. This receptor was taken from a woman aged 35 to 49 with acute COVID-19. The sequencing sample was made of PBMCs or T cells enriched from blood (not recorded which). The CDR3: CASSFGQGGDGYTF. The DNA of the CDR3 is TGCGCCAGCAGCTTCGGACAGGGAGGCGATGGCTACACCTTC.